These 21 T cell receptor beta chains originate from one sample sequenced in a study of CXCR3 chemokines and chemotherapy response in bladder cancer. TCRdb reanalysed the PCR reads using MiXCR and keeps one entry per CDR3 protein. The data show some 1,800 distinct CDR3 sequences, 21% seen once. This material was acquired from a patient whose treatment included neoadjuvant chemotherapy. The receptors were sampled from a human donor with bladder cancer that did not respond to neoadjuvant chemotherapy.

This clonotype has more than one count but fewer than ten. This chain joins TRBV6-1 and TRBJ2-1; 11 nucleotides match TRBD1. J lost 7 bases, V lost 4 bases, and 6 bases had no gene match. This CDR3 is 15 amino acids long. CDR1 is MNHNS and CDR2 is SASEGT in the germline V gene. The CDR3 loop reads CASSAGTGGNNEQFF. The CDR3 DNA reads as TGTGCCAGCAGTGCCGGGACAGGGGGGAATAATGAGCAGTTCTTC.

Regarding this clonotype: This likely traces to a read error, being one base from a far larger clone. The V gene is TRBV5-6, the J gene TRBJ2-1, with a tentative D call TRBD2 (6 bases). The CDR3 sequence is 12 residues long. The V gene's germline CDR1 is SGHDT and CDR2 YYEEEE. CDR3 region: CTSSLGGERQFF. The CDR3 nucleotides are TGTACCAGCTCACTGGGGGGTGAGCGGCAGTTCTTC.

The V call is TRBV19, the J call TRBJ2-1, with TRBD2 matching over 12 bases. The germline V gene has CDR1 LNHDA and CDR2 SQIVND (reference sequence). This CDR3 is 15 amino acids long. V lost 5 bases, J lost 6 bases, and 5 bases stayed unmatched. The CDR3 is CASSPTSGGFNEQFF. CDR3 nucleotides: TGTGCCAGTAGTCCTACTAGCGGGGGGTTCAATGAGCAGTTCTTC.

This clonotype has a count of ten or more. The V and J genes are TRBV5-6 and TRBJ1-4, with a weak D call TRBD1 (6 bases). The CDR3 is 13 amino acids. Trimming removed 4 bases from V and 5 bases from J, with 9 bases in between. CDR1 is SGHDT, CDR2 YYEEEE, per germline. This CDR3 reads CASSGQRNEKLFF. CDR3 sequence (DNA): TGTGCCAGCAGCGGACAGAGGAATGAAAAACTGTTTTTT.

This clonotype was picked up many times. The chain carries TRBV30 and TRBJ2-5; TRBD2 matches 7 bases. From germline, CDR1 is GTSNPN and CDR2 SVGIG (reference sequence). Trimming at V came to 3 bases and at J to 5 bases, leaving 6 bases not matched to a gene. The CDR3 totals 13 residues. Here the CDR3 DNA reads TGTGCCTGGAGGGGGAGGGCGGGCGAGACCCAGTACTTC. Protein product: CAWRGRAGETQYF.

By share, this clonotype ranks as large. The chain carries TRBV10-3 and TRBJ2-3; no firm D call. Germline V gives CDR1 ENHRY, CDR2 SYGVKD. The CDR3 loop spans 11 amino acids. Trimming left V 8 bases short and J 5 bases short, with 8 bases between. CDR3 residues: CAILSKDTQYF. CDR3 DNA: TGTGCCATCTTGTCTAAAGATACGCAGTATTTT.

This clonotype is categorized as medium-sized (0.01 to 0.1%). This sequence joins TRBV10-3 and TRBJ1-5; 7 positions agree with TRBD1. This CDR3 has 16 amino acids. CDR1 is ENHRY and CDR2 is SYGVKD in the germline V gene. J lost 4 bases, V lost 4 bases, and 10 bases had no gene match. The CDR3 is CAISAGGKRVNQPQHF. CDR3 bases: TGTGCCATCAGTGCAGGGGGAAAGAGGGTTAATCAGCCCCAGCATTTT.

This clonotype is labeled as hyperexpanded (1% or more). This chain joins TRBV6-5 and TRBJ1-6, with a tentative D call TRBD1 (5 bases). CDR3 length: 13 residues. Germline V gives CDR1 MNHEY, CDR2 SVGAGI. Trimming left V 5 bases short and J 8 bases short, with 10 bases between. CDR3 region: CASSGGVDSPLHF. DNA of the CDR3: TGTGCCAGCAGTGGGGGGGTAGATTCACCCCTCCACTTT.

This clonotype occurred once. This likely came from a read error, as a far larger clone is one base away. J is TRBJ2-1 and V is TRBV6-6; no reliable D call. Germline CDR1 is MNHNY and CDR2 is SVGAGI (reference sequence). The CDR3 runs 12 residues. Trimming took 8 bases from V and 10 from J, leaving 15 bases between them. The CDR3 DNA is TGTGCCAGCTTGAGGCAGTCTTACGAGCAGTTCTTC. Its translation: CASLRQSYEQFF.

This clonotype counts as medium-sized. The chain employs TRBV7-9 and TRBJ1-1; tentative D call: TRBD1 (5 bases). This CDR3 has 14 amino acids. Germline V CDR1 and CDR2: SEHNR, FQNEAQ (reference sequence). The V end was cut by 8 bases, the J end by 6 bases, with 19 bases between. The CDR3 here is CASQITRGISEAFF. The DNA for the CDR3 is TGTGCCAGCCAAATTACTAGGGGAATATCTGAAGCTTTCTTT.

By its share, this clonotype is medium-sized. The V call is TRBV6-1, the J call TRBJ2-1; the match to TRBD2 covers 8 bases. The junction had 8 bases not matched to a gene; V was cut back by 3 bases and J by 7 bases. This CDR3 is built from 15 residues. CDR1 is MNHNS and CDR2 is SASEGT in the germline V gene. CDR3 in amino acids: CASSDTGGLKNEQFF. CDR3 DNA sequence: TGTGCCAGCAGTGATACGGGGGGGCTAAAGAATGAGCAGTTCTTC.

Ten or more counts support this clonotype. The V and J genes are TRBV29-1 and TRBJ1-2; TRBD1 matches at 8 bases. Looked up from germline, CDR1 is SQVTM and CDR2 is ANQGSEA. Trimming cost V 3 bases and J 7 bases; bases outside gene matches: 7. CDR3 length: 13 residues. CDR3 sequence (DNA): TGCAGCGTTGACTCCGGGACAGGATCTGGCTACACCTTC. This encodes CSVDSGTGSGYTF.

By its share, this clonotype is large (0.1 to 1%). J is TRBJ1-1 and V is TRBV18; D unresolved. This CDR3 spans 13 amino acids. Germline values: CDR1 KGHSH, CDR2 LQKENI. Trimming shortened V by 4 bases and J by 1 base, and 7 bases separated the two germline ends. CDR3 in DNA: TGTGCCAGCTCACTACAACAGAACACTGAAGCTTTCTTT. Translating gives CASSLQQNTEAFF.

The chain joins TRBV4-3 to TRBJ2-1; 10 bases map to TRBD2. CDR3 length equals 15 residues. The V segment lost 0 bases and the J segment 10 bases; nucleotides outside the gene matches: 6. Germline-derived CDR1 and CDR2 are LGHNA and YSLEER. The CDR3 sequence: CASSQESGGAGEQFF. The CDR3 DNA follows: TGCGCCAGCAGCCAAGAAAGCGGGGGGGCTGGAGAGCAGTTCTTC.

This clonotype was counted at least ten times. The chain joins TRBV11-1 to TRBJ1-6; maybe TRBD1 (5 bases). The V gene lost 3 bases and the J gene lost 7 bases, with 13 bases spanning the gap. The CDR3 is 15 amino acids. Germline V gives CDR1 SGHAT, CDR2 FQDESV (reference sequence). This chain's CDR3 is CASSLDIAANSPLHF. The CDR3 DNA sequence: TGTGCCAGCAGCTTGGACATCGCGGCAAATTCACCCCTCCACTTT.

The rearrangement links TRBV20-1 to TRBJ2-5; D is ambiguous. The CDR3 spans 14 residues. CDR1 DFQATT and CDR2 SNEGSKA come from the germline V gene (reference sequence). Trimming took 0 bases from V and 2 from J, leaving 10 bases between them. CDR3 coding DNA: TGCAGTGCTAGAGATCGACGGCCACAAGAGACCCAGTACTTC. This codes for CSARDRRPQETQYF.

This clonotype is judged medium-sized. CDR3 DNA sequence: TGTGCCAGCAGTGGACCAGGGCGCGATACGCAGTATTTT. Translating gives CASSGPGRDTQYF. The chain is built from TRBV6-6 and TRBJ2-3; possible D gene TRBD1, 5 bases. The ends were cut back, 5 bases at V and 6 bases at J, with 12 bases in the middle. The CDR3 has 13 residues. In germline, CDR1 is MNHNY, CDR2 SVGAGI (reference sequence).

Regarding this clonotype: A far larger clone is one base from this, pointing to a likely read error. V gene TRBV10-2 combines with J gene TRBJ2-2; 10 bases agree with TRBD1. Germline CDR1 WSHSY, CDR2 SAAADI. The length of the CDR3 is 18 residues. The DNA for the CDR3 is TGTGCCAGCACCTGGGCCCTGACAGGGGGCGCGGACACCGGGGTGCTGTTTTTT. This sequence encodes CASTWALTGGADTGVLFF.

This chain joins TRBV7-3 and TRBJ2-1; 7 bases map to TRBD1. Germline CDR1 and CDR2: SGHTA and FQGTGA. Trimming removed 0 bases from V and 0 bases from J; junction bases left unmatched: 5. The CDR3 extends over 17 amino acids. This CDR3 reads CASSLTGGGGSYNEQFF. Here the CDR3 DNA reads TGTGCCAGCAGCTTAACAGGGGGCGGTGGCTCCTACAATGAGCAGTTCTTC.

This clonotype was seen repeatedly, ten times or more. V gene TRBV28 combines with J gene TRBJ1-5; TRBD1 matches 8 bases. Germline assignment: CDR1 MDHEN and CDR2 SYDVKM. Germline trimming cut 6 bases from V and 0 bases from J; bases unmatched to any gene: 7. The CDR3 length is 16 residues. CDR3 in DNA: TGTGCCAGCAGCCCCCCAGGGGGCTATAGCAATCAGCCCCAGCATTTT. Amino acids: CASSPPGGYSNQPQHF. The full variable domain, its missing parts supplied by reference TRBV28 and TRBJ1-5, is DVKVTQSSRYLVKRTGEKVFLECVQDMDHENMFWYRQDPGLGLRLIYFSYDVKMKEKGDIPEGYSVSREKKERFSLILESASTNQTSMYLCASSPPGGYSNQPQHFGDGTRLSIL.

This clonotype was seen many times. The J gene is TRBJ2-7, the V gene TRBV18; TRBD2 is a possible D gene (5 bases). The V end was cut by 4 bases, the J end by 3 bases, with 16 bases between. The CDR3 runs to 15 residues. The germline CDR1 and CDR2 sequences are KGHSH and LQKENI. The CDR3 protein is CASSLSEGAVYEQYF. The CDR3 DNA reads as TGTGCCAGCTCACTTTCCGAGGGTGCTGTCTACGAGCAGTACTTC.